This TCR beta chain was sequenced during a study of glioma-infiltrating T cells. General study results and limits: CDR3 overlap between tissue and blood was very small. Tissue-blood divergence was below expectation in non-neoplastic patients, above in gliomas.

About this clonotype: Its antigen is currently unknown.

TCR alpha and beta CDR3 regions were amplified from RNA using iRepertoire nested multiplex PCR. Tissue mRNA or PBMC total RNA, about 90-450 ng, went into one-step reverse transcription and amplification. TCRdb passed the multiplex PCR reads through MiXCR, listing each CDR3 protein once. The sample contains over 130,000 distinct CDR3 sequences, approximately 39% of which appear only once. Sequencing was done on a sample of glioma tissue, nonneoplastic brain tissue, or PBMCs (not recorded which). This TCR derives from a human donor with low-grade glioma or glioblastoma, undergoing nonglioma brain surgery, or in good health (not recorded which).

The CDR3 spells CASIQGFGSPLHF. CDR3 in DNA: TGTGCCAGCATACAGGGGTTTGGATCACCCCTCCACTTT. J is TRBJ1-6 and V is TRBV6-1; 7 bases line up with TRBD1. The germline CDR1 and CDR2 sequences are MNHNS and SASEGT. The CDR3 totals 13 residues. V lost 7 bases and J lost 10; bases outside the gene matches: 7.